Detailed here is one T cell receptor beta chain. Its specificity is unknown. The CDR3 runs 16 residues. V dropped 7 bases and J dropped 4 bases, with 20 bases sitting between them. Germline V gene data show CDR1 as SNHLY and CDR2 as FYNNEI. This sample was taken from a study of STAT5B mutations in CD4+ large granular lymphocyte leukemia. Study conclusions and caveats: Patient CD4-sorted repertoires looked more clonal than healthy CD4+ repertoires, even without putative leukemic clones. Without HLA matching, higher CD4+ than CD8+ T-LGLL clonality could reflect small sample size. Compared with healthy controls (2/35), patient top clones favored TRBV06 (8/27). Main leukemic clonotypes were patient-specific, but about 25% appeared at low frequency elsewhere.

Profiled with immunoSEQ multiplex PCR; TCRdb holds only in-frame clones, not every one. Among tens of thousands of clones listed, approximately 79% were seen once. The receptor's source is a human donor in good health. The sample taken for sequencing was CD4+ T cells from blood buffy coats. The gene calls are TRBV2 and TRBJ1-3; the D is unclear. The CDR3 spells CASNRKVGLEGNTIYF. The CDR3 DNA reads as TGTGCCAGCAATCGGAAGGTGGGGTTGGAGGGAAACACCATATATTTT. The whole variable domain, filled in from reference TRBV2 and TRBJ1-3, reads EPEVTQTPSHQVTQMGQEVILRCVPISNHLYFYWYRQILGQKVEFLVSFYNNEISEKSEIFDDQFSVERPDGSNFTLKIRSTKLEDSAMYFCASNRKVGLEGNTIYFGEGSWLTVV.